This T cell receptor (beta chain) was found in a study of cytomegalovirus exposure and HLA in healthy donors. Study conclusions and caveats: Relative to the roughly 700-donor mean, N-insertions were reportedly fewer in an Asian-associated ancestry cluster in a later analysis. Approximately 160 TCR beta chains were listed as cytomegalovirus-associated. Common viral pathogens were later found to be apparently linked to several of the most significant clusters.

For this clone: Its antigen is as yet unknown.

A multiplex PCR was run with 60 Vbeta primers and 13 Jbeta primers. Sequencing used immunoSEQ multiplex PCR; TCRdb keeps in-frame clones, though not all of them. The sample contains roughly 180,000 clones, roughly 80% of which appear only once. Sampled while nominally healthy, donors likely had unrecorded immune exposures. This clonotype was obtained from a man younger than 30 in good health and CMV-seronegative. Material for sequencing was PBMCs.

The CDR3 loop reads CASSMEAGLGTYEQYF. CDR3 in DNA: TGTGCCAGTAGTATGGAGGCAGGATTAGGAACCTACGAGCAGTACTTC. The chain has TRBV19 and TRBJ2-7, with a tentative D call TRBD2 (5 bases). V was clipped by 3 bases and J by 2 bases, with 17 bases between them. Germline V gene lookup returns CDR1 LNHDA and CDR2 SQIVND (reference sequence). The CDR3 loop spans 16 amino acids. Filled out from reference TRBV19 and TRBJ2-7, the complete variable domain reads DGGITQSPKYLFRKEGQNVTLSCEQNLNHDAMYWYRQDPGQGLRLIYYSQIVNDFQKGDIAEGYSVSREKKESFPLTVTSAQKNPTAFYLCASSMEAGLGTYEQYFGPGTRLTVT.